What follows are 7 T cell receptor beta chains derived from one specimen sequenced in a study of cytomegalovirus exposure and HLA in healthy donors. PCR primers comprised 60 Vbeta and 13 Jbeta primers. The data were produced by immunoSEQ multiplex PCR, yet TCRdb's version contains in-frame clones alone and is incomplete. The table records about 62,000 clones, more than 70% of them present only once. The sample taken for sequencing was PBMCs. All receptors come from a woman aged 25 to 45 in good health and CMV-seronegative.

The chain employs TRBV5-6 and TRBJ1-1, with 8 positions matching TRBD1. CDR3 size: 12 residues. The trim removed 4 bases at V and 10 bases at J, leaving 6 bases unmatched. The germline V gene has CDR1 SGHDT and CDR2 YYEEEE. The CDR3 loop is CASSSDRGGAFF. In DNA, the CDR3 is TGTGCCAGCAGCAGTGACAGGGGCGGAGCTTTCTTT.

This clone came up once. The chain uses TRBV28 and TRBJ2-1, with 13 bases lining up with TRBD2. Germline V CDR1 and CDR2: MDHEN, SYDVKM. The CDR3 is made up of 16 amino acids. With 3 bases clipped from V and 5 bases from J, the junction kept 4 bases outside the gene matches. This chain's CDR3 is CASSFLTSGGNNEQFF. CDR3 coding DNA: TGTGCCAGCAGTTTCCTGACTAGCGGGGGGAACAATGAGCAGTTCTTC.

This chain uses TRBV7-6 with TRBJ2-3; TRBD2 agrees at 14 bases. With 3 bases clipped from V and 0 bases from J, the junction kept 11 bases outside the gene matches. This CDR3 region has 20 residues. Germline-derived CDR1 and CDR2 are SGHVS and FNYEAQ. CDR3 in DNA: TGTGCCAGCAGCTTTGGCCCACAGGGACTAGCGGGAGCCAGCACAGATACGCAGTATTTT. Protein product: CASSFGPQGLAGASTDTQYF.

The chain links TRBV7-9 to TRBJ2-7; D perhaps matches TRBD1 (5 bases). CDR3 length: 16 residues. The germline V and J ends were trimmed by 4 bases and 4 bases, with 20 bases remaining between them. CDR1 and CDR2 from the germline V gene are SEHNR and FQNEAQ (reference sequence). The CDR3 sequence is CASSSSQIPGQYEQYV. CDR3 DNA sequence: TGTGCCAGCAGCTCTTCTCAAATTCCAGGGCAGTACGAGCAGTACGTC.

This clone was seen only a few times. Within the sample, other DNA sequences also encode this same CDR3. The J gene is TRBJ1-2, the V gene TRBV19; D is uncertain. The CDR3 has 14 amino acids. The germline gives CDR1 LNHDA, CDR2 SQIVND (reference sequence). Trimming took 6 bases from V and 8 from J, leaving 19 bases between them. CDR3 in amino acids: CASSKAEAAYGYTF. In DNA form, the CDR3 reads TGTGCCAGTAGCAAAGCGGAGGCGGCCTACGGCTACACCTTC.

The chain couples TRBV7-8 to TRBJ2-1; maybe TRBD2 (7 bases). The germline V gene encodes CDR1 SGHVS and CDR2 FQNEAQ. This CDR3 spans 17 amino acids. Trimming pared 0 bases from V and 14 bases from J, leaving 26 bases between. The CDR3, as DNA: TGTGCCAGCAGCTTAGCCACCCGGAGAGGGGGGGAGTCGATAGAGTTCTTC. Residues: CASSLATRRGGESIEFF.

V and J are TRBV27 and TRBJ1-2; perhaps TRBD1 as D (5 bases). The CDR3 contains 14 residues. Trimming removed 0 bases from V and 4 bases from J, with 9 bases in between. Per germline, CDR1 MNHEY and CDR2 SMNVEV (reference sequence). The CDR3 bases are TGTGCCAGCAGTTTATCCGGAGGGGTCTATGGCTACACCTTC. It translates to CASSLSGGVYGYTF.